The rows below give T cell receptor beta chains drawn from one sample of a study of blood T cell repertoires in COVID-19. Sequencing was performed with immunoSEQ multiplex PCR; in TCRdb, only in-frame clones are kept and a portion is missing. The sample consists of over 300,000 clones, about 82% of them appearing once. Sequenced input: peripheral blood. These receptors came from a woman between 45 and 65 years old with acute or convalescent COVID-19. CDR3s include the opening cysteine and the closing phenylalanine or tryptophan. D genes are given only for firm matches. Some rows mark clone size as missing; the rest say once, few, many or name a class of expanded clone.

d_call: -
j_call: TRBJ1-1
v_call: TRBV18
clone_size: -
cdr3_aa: CASSPITAGGTEAFF
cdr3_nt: TGTGCCAGCTCACCAATAACAGCCGGAGGCACTGAAGCTTTCTTT

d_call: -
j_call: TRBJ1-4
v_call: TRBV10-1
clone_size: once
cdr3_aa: CASSEWSGGSDEKLFF
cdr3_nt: TGCGCCAGCAGTGAGTGGTCCGGGGGTTCGGATGAAAAACTGTTTTTT

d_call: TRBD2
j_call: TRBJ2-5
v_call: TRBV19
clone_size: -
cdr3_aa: CASSIALAGFPTQYF
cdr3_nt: TGTGCCAGTAGTATAGCACTAGCGGGATTCCCGACCCAGTACTTC

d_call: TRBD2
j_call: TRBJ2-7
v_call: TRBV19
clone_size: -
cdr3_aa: CASNPASGSSYEQYF
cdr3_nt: TGTGCCAGTAACCCGGCTAGCGGGAGCTCCTACGAGCAGTACTTC

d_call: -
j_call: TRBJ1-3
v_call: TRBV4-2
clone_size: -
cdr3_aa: CASSLSPRGSGNTIYF
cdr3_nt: TGTGCCAGCAGCCTATCACCCCGGGGCTCTGGAAACACCATATATTTT

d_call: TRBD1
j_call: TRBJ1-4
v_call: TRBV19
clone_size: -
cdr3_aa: CASSKQGVKGWTNEKLFF
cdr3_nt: TGTGCCAGTAGTAAGCAGGGGGTAAAGGGATGGACTAATGAAAAACTGTTTTTT

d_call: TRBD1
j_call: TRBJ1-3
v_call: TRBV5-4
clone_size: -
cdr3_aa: CASSPEGRGLVSGNTIYF
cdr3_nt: TGTGCCAGCAGCCCCGAGGGCAGGGGGTTAGTCTCTGGAAACACCATATATTTT

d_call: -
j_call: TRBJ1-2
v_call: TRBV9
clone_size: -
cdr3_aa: CASSVNRESIDYGYTF
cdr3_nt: TGTGCCAGCAGCGTAAACAGGGAATCTATTGACTATGGCTACACCTTC

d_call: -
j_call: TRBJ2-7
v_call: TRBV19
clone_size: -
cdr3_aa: CASNPPGLPYEQYF
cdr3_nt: TGTGCCAGTAATCCCCCGGGACTGCCCTACGAGCAGTACTTC

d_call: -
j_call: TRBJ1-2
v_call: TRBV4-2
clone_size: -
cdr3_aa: CASSQDGDSPYYGYTF
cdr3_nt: TGTGCCAGCAGCCAAGATGGAGACAGCCCTTACTATGGCTACACCTTC

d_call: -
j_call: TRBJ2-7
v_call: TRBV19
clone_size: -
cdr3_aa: CASSIRRGGAAPDYEQYF
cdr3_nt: TGTGCCAGTAGTATACGTCGAGGGGGAGCCGCCCCTGACTACGAGCAGTACTTC

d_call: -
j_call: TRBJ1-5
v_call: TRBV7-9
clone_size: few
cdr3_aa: CASSLAQGSNQPQHF
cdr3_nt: TGTGCCAGCAGCTTAGCACAGGGAAGCAATCAGCCCCAGCATTTT

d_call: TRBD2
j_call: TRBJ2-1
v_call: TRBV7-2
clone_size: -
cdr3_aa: CASSLRAGSLAVEQFF
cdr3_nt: TGTGCCAGCAGCTTAAGGGCGGGGTCACTAGCGGTCGAGCAGTTCTTC

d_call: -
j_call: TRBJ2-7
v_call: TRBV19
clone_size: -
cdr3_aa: CASSGQSSYEQYF
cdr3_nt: TGTGCCAGTAGTGGACAGAGCTCCTACGAGCAGTACTTC

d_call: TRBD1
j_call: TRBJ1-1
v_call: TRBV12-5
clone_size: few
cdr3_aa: CASGLVLNRGLTGTEAFF
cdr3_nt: TGTGCTAGTGGTTTGGTACTGAACAGGGGTTTGACAGGCACTGAAGCTTTCTTT

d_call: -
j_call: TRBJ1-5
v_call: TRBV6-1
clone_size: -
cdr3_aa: CASSELAGFYQPQHF
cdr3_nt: TGTGCCAGCAGTGAGCTTGCAGGGTTCTATCAGCCCCAGCATTTT

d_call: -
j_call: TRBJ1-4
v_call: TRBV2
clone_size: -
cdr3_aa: CASSEQGFRNEKLFF
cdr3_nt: TGTGCCAGCAGTGAACAGGGCTTTCGAAATGAAAAACTGTTTTTT

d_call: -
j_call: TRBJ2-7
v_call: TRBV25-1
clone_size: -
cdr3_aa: CASSEEFPSYEQYF
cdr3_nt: TGTGCCAGCAGTGAGGAGTTCCCCTCCTACGAGCAGTACTTC

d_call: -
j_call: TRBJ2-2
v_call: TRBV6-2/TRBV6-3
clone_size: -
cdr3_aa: CASSYSLTVILRFDTGELFF
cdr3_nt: TGTGCCAGCAGTTACTCTCTGACAGTCATTTTAAGATTTGACACCGGGGAGCTGTTTTTT

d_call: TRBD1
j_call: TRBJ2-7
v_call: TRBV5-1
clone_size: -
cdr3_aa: CASSPGQHAYEQYF
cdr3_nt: TGCGCCAGCAGCCCGGGACAGCATGCCTACGAGCAGTACTTC

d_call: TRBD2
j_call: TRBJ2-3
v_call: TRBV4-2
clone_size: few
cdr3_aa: CASSQLILADLKERYTDTQYF
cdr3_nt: TGTGCCAGCAGCCAATTAATACTAGCGGATTTGAAGGAAAGGTACACAGATACGCAGTATTTT

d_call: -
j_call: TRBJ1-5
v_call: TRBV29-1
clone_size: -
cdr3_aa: CSVELSQNQPQHF
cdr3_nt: TGCAGCGTTGAGTTGTCTCAGAATCAGCCCCAGCATTTT

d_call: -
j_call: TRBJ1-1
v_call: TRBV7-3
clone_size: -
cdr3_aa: CASSLMTVNTEAFF
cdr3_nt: TGTGCCAGCAGCTTAATGACAGTTAACACCGAAGCTTTCTTT

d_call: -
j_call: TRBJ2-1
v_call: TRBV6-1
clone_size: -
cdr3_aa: CASSGPRVAGNSYNEQFF
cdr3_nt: TGTGCCAGCAGTGGCCCGAGGGTGGCGGGCAACTCCTACAATGAGCAGTTCTTC

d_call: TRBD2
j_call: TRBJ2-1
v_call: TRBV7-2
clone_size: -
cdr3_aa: CASSSPLAGVYEQFF
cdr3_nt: TGTGCCAGCAGCTCCCCCCTAGCGGGAGTTTACGAGCAGTTCTTC

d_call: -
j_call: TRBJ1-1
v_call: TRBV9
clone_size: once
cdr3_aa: CASSPRQDTEAFF
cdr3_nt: TGTGCCAGCAGCCCTAGACAGGACACTGAAGCTTTCTTT

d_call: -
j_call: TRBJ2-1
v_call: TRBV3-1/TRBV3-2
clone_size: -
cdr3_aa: CASSQDSGMDNEQFF
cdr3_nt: TGTGCCAGCAGCCAAGATTCCGGGATGGATAATGAGCAGTTCTTC

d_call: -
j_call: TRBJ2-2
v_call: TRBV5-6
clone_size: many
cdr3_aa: CASTLMVGDKAGELFF
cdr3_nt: TGTGCCAGCACCCTCATGGTGGGAGATAAGGCCGGGGAGCTGTTTTTT

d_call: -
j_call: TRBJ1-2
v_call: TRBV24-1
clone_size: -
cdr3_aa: CATSDLDRVYGYTF
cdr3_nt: TGTGCCACCAGTGACCTGGACAGAGTCTATGGCTACACCTTC

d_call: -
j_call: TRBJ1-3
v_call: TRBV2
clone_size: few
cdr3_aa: CASSVLAGNTIYF
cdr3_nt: TGTGCCAGCAGTGTGCTGGCCGGGAACACCATATATTTT

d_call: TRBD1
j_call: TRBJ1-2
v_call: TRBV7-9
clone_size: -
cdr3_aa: CASSVQGSRGYTF
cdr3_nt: TGTGCCAGCAGCGTACAGGGGAGCCGGGGCTACACCTTC

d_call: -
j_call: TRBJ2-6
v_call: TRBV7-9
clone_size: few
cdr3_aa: CASSSIPGSGANVLTF
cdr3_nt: TGTGCCAGCAGCTCCATCCCGGGATCTGGGGCCAACGTCCTGACTTTC

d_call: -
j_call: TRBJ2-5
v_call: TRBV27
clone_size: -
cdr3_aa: CASSHTTGLYEETQYF
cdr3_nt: TGTGCCAGCAGTCACACTACAGGGTTATACGAAGAGACCCAGTACTTC

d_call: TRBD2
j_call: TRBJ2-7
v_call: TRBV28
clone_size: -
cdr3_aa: CASSLSGLAGSSYEQYF
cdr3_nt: TGTGCCAGCAGTTTGTCGGGACTAGCGGGGAGCTCCTACGAGCAGTACTTC

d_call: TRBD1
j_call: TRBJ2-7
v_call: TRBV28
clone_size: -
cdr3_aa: CASSSPLDRYEQYF
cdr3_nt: TGTGCCAGCAGTTCCCCCCTGGACAGGTACGAGCAGTACTTC

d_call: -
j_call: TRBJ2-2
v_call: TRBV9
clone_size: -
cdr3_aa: CASSPGRVSTGELFF
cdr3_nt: TGTGCCAGCAGCCCCGGGAGAGTGAGCACCGGGGAGCTGTTTTTT

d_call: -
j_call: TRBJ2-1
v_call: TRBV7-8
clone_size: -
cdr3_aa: CASSLEWANEQFF
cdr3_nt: TGTGCCAGCAGCTTAGAATGGGCAAATGAGCAGTTCTTC

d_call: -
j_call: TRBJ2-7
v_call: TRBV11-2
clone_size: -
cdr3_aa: CASSSSSAAGEQYF
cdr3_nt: TGTGCCAGCAGCTCATCCAGCGCCGCGGGGGAGCAGTACTTC

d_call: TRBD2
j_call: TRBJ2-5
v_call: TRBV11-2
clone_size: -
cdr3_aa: CASSGGTSRTETQYF
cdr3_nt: TGTGCCAGCAGCGGTGGGACTAGCCGAACGGAGACCCAGTACTTC

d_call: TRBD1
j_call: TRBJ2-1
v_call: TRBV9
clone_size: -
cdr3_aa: CASSVEGATYNEQFF
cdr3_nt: TGTGCCAGCAGCGTAGAGGGGGCGACCTACAATGAGCAGTTCTTC

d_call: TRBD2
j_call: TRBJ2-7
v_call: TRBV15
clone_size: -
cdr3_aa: CATSVGTSRTYEQYF
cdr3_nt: TGTGCCACCAGCGTAGGGACTAGCAGAACCTACGAGCAGTACTTC

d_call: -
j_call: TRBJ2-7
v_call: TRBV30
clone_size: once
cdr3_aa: CAWSVRGGQTDPYYEQYF
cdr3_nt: TGTGCCTGGAGTGTAAGGGGGGGCCAGACCGATCCTTACTACGAGCAGTACTTC

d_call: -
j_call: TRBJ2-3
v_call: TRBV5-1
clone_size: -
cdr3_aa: CASSTRTGRATDTQYF
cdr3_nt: TGCGCCAGCAGCACCCGGACAGGGAGGGCCACAGATACGCAGTATTTT

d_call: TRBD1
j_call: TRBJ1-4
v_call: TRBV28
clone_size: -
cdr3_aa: CASSSMTGTTNEKLFF
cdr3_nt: TGTGCCAGCAGTTCAATGACAGGGACAACTAATGAAAAACTGTTTTTT

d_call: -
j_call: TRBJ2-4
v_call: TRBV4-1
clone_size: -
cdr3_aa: CASSQGAMVAGTKNIQYF
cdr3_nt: TGCGCCAGCAGCCAAGGGGCCATGGTGGCGGGAACCAAAAACATTCAGTACTTC

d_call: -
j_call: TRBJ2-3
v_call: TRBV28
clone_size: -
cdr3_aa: CASSSGQQADTQYF
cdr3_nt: TGTGCCAGCAGTTCCGGACAGCAGGCAGATACGCAGTATTTT

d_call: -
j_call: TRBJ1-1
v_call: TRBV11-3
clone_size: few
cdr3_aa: CASSLEGTDTEAFF
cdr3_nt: TGTGCCAGCAGCTTAGAGGGGACTGACACTGAAGCTTTCTTT

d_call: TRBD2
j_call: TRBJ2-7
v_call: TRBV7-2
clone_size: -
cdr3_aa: CASSSKPGLGDPSSYEQYF
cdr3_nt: TGTGCCAGCAGCTCCAAACCGGGACTAGGGGACCCTAGCTCCTACGAGCAGTACTTC

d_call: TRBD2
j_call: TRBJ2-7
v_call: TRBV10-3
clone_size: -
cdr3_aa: CAISESQLAYEQYF
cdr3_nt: TGTGCCATCAGTGAGTCCCAACTAGCGTACGAGCAGTACTTC

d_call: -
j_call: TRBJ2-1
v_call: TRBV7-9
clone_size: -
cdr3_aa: CASSLISLYNEQFF
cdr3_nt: TGTGCCAGCAGCTTAATTAGCTTGTACAATGAGCAGTTCTTC

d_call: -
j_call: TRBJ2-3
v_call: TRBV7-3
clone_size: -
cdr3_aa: CASSLAGTADTQYF
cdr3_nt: TGTGCCAGCAGCTTAGCGGGAACAGCCGATACGCAGTATTTT

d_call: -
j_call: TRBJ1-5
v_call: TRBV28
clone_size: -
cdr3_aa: CASSLSRQPQHF
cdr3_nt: TGTGCCAGCAGTTTATCCAGGCAACCCCAGCATTTT

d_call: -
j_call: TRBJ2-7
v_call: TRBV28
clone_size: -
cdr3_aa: CASSAAPGHNYEQYF
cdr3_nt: TGTGCCAGCAGCGCCGCTCCGGGACATAACTACGAGCAGTACTTC

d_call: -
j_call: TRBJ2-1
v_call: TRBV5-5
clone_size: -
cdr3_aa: CASVLRDFTYNEQFF
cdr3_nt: TGTGCCAGCGTCCTCCGAGACTTCACCTACAATGAGCAGTTCTTC

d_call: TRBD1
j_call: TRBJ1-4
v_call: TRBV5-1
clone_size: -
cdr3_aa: CASSIGTGDEKLFF
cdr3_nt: TGCGCCAGCAGCATCGGGACAGGGGACGAAAAACTGTTTTTT

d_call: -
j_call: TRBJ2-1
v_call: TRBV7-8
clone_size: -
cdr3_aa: CASSLVGVDEQFF
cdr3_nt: TGTGCCAGCAGCTTGGTAGGGGTCGATGAGCAGTTCTTC

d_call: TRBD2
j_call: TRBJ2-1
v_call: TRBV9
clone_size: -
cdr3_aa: CASSASPGLGRHEQFF
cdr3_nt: TGTGCCAGCAGCGCCTCCCCGGGACTAGGACGGCATGAGCAGTTCTTC

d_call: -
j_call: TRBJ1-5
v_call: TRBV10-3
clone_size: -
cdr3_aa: CAISHGEQPQHF
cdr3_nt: TGTGCCATCAGTCACGGGGAGCAGCCCCAGCATTTT

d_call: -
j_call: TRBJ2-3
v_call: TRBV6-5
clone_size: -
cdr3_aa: CASSSASPQLTDTQYF
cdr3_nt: TGTGCCAGCAGTTCGGCTAGTCCTCAACTCACAGATACGCAGTATTTT

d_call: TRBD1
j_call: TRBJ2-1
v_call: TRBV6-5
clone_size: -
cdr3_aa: CASRADRANNEQFF
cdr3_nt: TGTGCCAGCAGGGCGGACAGGGCGAACAATGAGCAGTTCTTC